This entry concerns a single TCR beta chain. Its target is not known. TCRdb fed the 5' RACE reads into MiXCR, producing one record per CDR3 protein. The data show nearly 350,000 distinct CDR3 sequences, with roughly 14% seen just once and less than 1.1% held by the top ten. The data were taken from a study of CD8 T cells in ankylosing spondylitis. General study points: Before this, some motif variants had been reported in reactive arthritis synovial fluid and blood. For ankylosing spondylitis blood, a TCR beta motif of 7 to 9 highly homologous variants appeared characteristic.

Sequenced input: blood, either unsorted or a sorted T cell fraction (not recorded which). The TCR was taken from a male donor with ankylosing spondylitis or in good health (not recorded which).

The CDR3, as DNA: TGTGCCAGCAGCCAAGTAGCGAGGGGCTTTGGGACCCAGTACTTC. Translation gives CASSQVARGFGTQYF. The V call is TRBV3-1, the J call TRBJ2-5; D may be TRBD1 or TRBD2 (5 bases each). With 1 base removed from V and 7 bases from J, the gap between germline ends came to 16 bases. CDR3 length equals 15 residues. CDR1 is LGHDT and CDR2 is YNNKEL in the germline V gene (reference sequence).